The rows below give T cell receptor beta chains drawn from one sample of a study of human T cells and chemical hapten exposure. TCRdb processed the RACE reads anew with MiXCR; each CDR3 protein has one entry. Altogether around 85,000 distinct CDR3 sequences are present, 10% to 15% being singletons, with the ten largest covering 5.7%. The sample was whole blood, taken in connection with sensitization to the hapten diphenylcyclopropenone (DPC). These receptors were obtained from a woman aged 50 to 60 with alopecia areata. Some clones in this sample may be carry-over from other donors' samples. Both conserved end residues are trimmed from each CDR3.

V gene,CDR3 protein
TRBV11-2,ASSFWTSGYEQY
TRBV6-2/TRBV6-3,ASRPDGTPPYEQY
TRBV11-2,ASSYGTSGRAGELF
TRBV6-5,ASSTYRAVGREQY
TRBV4-1,ASSQARQPGENIQY
TRBV14,ASSPLAGYWNEQF
TRBV3-1,ASSQDPNSNQPQH
TRBV6-5,ASWSPGLADTDTQY
TRBV3-1,ASSGQEHT
TRBV5-6,ASSLVQGKVDTQY
TRBV6-5,ASSPARTGGNEQF
TRBV20-1,SARDPGSHQPQH
TRBV11-2,ASSLGVGVEQY
TRBV7-8,ASSLDRVIGYT
TRBV29-1,SVASPGVGGYT
TRBV5-1,ASSSGQNYGYT